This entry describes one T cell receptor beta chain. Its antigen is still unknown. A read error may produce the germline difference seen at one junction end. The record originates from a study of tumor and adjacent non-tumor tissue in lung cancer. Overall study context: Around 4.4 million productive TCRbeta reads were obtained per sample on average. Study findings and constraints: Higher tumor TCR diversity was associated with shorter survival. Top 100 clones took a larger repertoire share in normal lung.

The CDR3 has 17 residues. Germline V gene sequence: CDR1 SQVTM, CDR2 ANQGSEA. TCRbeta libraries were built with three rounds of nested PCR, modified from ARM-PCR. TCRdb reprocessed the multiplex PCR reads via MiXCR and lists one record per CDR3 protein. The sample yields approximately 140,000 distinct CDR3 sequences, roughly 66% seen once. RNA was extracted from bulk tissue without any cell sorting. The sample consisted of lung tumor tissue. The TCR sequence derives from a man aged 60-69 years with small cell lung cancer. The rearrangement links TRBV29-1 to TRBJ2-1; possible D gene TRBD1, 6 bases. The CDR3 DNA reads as TGCGGCGTTGAAGCCAGGGGCGTCCCAAGCTCCTACAATGAGCAGTTCTTC. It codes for CGVEARGVPSSYNEQFF.